This record concerns one T cell receptor (beta chain) sequence. It lacks a known antigen. No per-base quality is available; no much larger clone lies one base away. In the same sample, other DNA sequences code for this CDR3. The donors were healthy, HIV-negative adults with no recently reported acute infections or vaccinations. Every donor was a Caucasian adult living in Nashville, Tennessee, USA. CD4+ T cells were enriched by magnetic negative selection; naive cells were then positively selected on CD45RA, and the negative fraction formed the memory subset. Blood was collected by leukapheresis, and PBMCs were isolated by Ficoll-Histopaque density gradient centrifugation and then cryopreserved in liquid nitrogen vapor phase. Analytical flow cytometry was used to check the purity and quantity of every magnetically sorted T cell population. Genomic DNA was isolated from every sorted fraction and measured by UV absorbance on a Nanodrop 2000c.

CDR1 SGHTA and CDR2 FQGTGA were looked up in the germline V gene. Reading from cysteine to phenylalanine, the CDR3 counts 13 amino acids. The read is trimmed to its CDR3 DNA, 39 bases read in frame from base 1. V and J lose 8 bases and 0 bases, and a span of 10 bases separates them. These data originate in a study of shared clonotypes between healthy human individuals (TCRdb year 2020). Broadly, across the study: The cohort included a few men and a couple of women between 18 and 49 years of age. To estimate repertoire size and how much clonotypes are shared between individuals, the study performed deep sequencing of blood TCR repertoires from 4 to 6 healthy adults. To increase sequencing depth and limit assay-specific biases, different laboratories used diverse techniques to prepare libraries and sequence TCR repertoires. Per donor, three plates each were used for CD4 naive and CD4 memory, two for CD8 naive, and one for CD8 memory. Between about 0.85 and 9.5 billion PBMCs per donor were obtained by leukapheresis. The full study reports these points: Naive subsets generally had larger estimated clonotype richness than memory subsets. The small number of donors limited the genetic and exposure-history diversity represented. Sampling was limited to blood, and TCR repertoires in tissue likely differ from TCR repertoires in blood. Pairwise subsampling led to the expectation that sequencing depth would affect the degree of clonotype sharing among donors. Sharing across a handful of donors was observed for approximately 5% of naive CD4, 3% to 3.5% of naive CD8, over 2% of memory CD4, and less than 0.45% of memory CD8 clonotypes. Compared with non-shared clonotypes, the clonotypes found in all four sorted-subset donors had higher generation probabilities. Incomplete sequencing was indicated by rarefaction of sorted-subset datasets, despite the large sequencing depth.

Using the deep immunoSEQ assay, multiplex PCR amplified TCR CDR3 regions from genomic DNA. For each cell subset, the extracted genomic DNA was distributed evenly across all wells of several immunoSEQ 96-well plates, and each plate served as one replicate. For sorted subsets, approximately 210 ng of genomic DNA, equivalent to some 33,000 T cell genomes, went into each replicate PCR. Purified libraries were quantified with a Qubit 3.0 fluorometer, sized on a Bioanalyzer 2100, and re-quantified with the KAPA Library Quantification kit. A separate single-read 150-cycle Illumina NextSeq 550 flow cell was used to sequence each immunoSEQ 96-well plate. The original pipeline was this. The immunoSEQ output contained only junctional sequences without quality scores, so filtering could not match that applied to full-length reads. Sequences were annotated with PyIR, a Python wrapper for IgBLAST v1.9, using IMGT germline references to assign V/J genes and CDR3. Reads with weak V/J assignments (E-value above 1e-6), missing CDR3, stop codons, out-of-frame junctions, or ambiguous translated residues were removed. V3J clonotypes were defined by identical inferred V gene, J gene, and CDR3 amino acid sequence. The percentage overlap between two repertoires was calculated by dividing the number of shared unique clonotypes by the size of the smaller repertoire. Repertoire richness was assessed with RTK rarefaction, the Chao1 estimator, and Recon v2.1 estimates of unobserved clonotypes. OLGA was used to compute generation probabilities for all TCRbeta clonotypes that the gDNA method yielded from a few donors. Not all clones reach the TCRdb copy of this immuneACCESS table, which keeps in-frame sequences only. Checked studies attribute under half of the gap to unresolved V genes and leave the rest unexplained. The V and J calls and clone size were taken over from that table, and D and trimming were inferred from the DNA. The sample profile shows 2 million to 2.5 million clones; 85% to 95% of them were found once. More than 0.35% of the sample lies in the top ten.

The V and J segments used are TRBV7-3 and TRBJ1-1, and TRBD1 may be the D gene, going by 6 matching bases. The sequencing sample was made of naive CD4+ T cells from PBMCs. What this sample's cell subset or site label stands for: CD45RA+ positively selected. The receptor was isolated from a young man in good health. Some clones in this sample may be carry-over from other donors' samples. The nucleotide sequence is given as TGTGCCAGCTCTCGGACAGTGAACACTGAAGCTTTCTTT. The resulting protein is CASSRTVNTEAFF.